These 14 T cell receptor beta chains were sequenced from one sample in a study of blood T cells in healthy people across ages. Next came a second PCR, run for about 7 to 12 cycles, which used a sample-barcoded 5' primer along with a J-beta primer mix. TCRdb reprocessed the 5' RACE reads with MiXCR, giving one entry per CDR3 protein. The data hold approximately 600,000 distinct CDR3 sequences, with roughly 53% observed a single time. The sequencing sample was made of blood. The source is a man in his sixties in good health.

V is TRBV20-1 and J is TRBJ1-2; maybe TRBD1 (6 bases). From germline, CDR1 is DFQATT and CDR2 SNEGSKA (reference sequence). V was cut by 6 bases and J by 8 bases, with 16 bases left in between. This CDR3 is built from 12 residues. CDR3 residues: CSARNRVGGYTF. The CDR3 DNA follows: TGCAGTGCCCGAAACAGGGTTGGCGGCTACACCTTC.

This clonotype has a single count. The genes are TRBV11-2 and TRBJ2-7; D gene ambiguous. Trimming shortened V by 1 base and J by 0 bases, and 7 bases separated the two germline ends. CDR1 SGHAT and CDR2 FQNNGV come from the germline V gene. This CDR3 region has 14 residues. The CDR3 sequence is CASSLAERSYEQYF. In DNA, the CDR3 is TGTGCCAGCAGCTTAGCGGAACGCTCCTACGAGCAGTACTTC.

The V call is TRBV7-7, the J call TRBJ2-6; 10 positions agree with TRBD2. Germline loops: CDR1 SSHAT, CDR2 FNYEAQ (reference sequence). The CDR3 has 18 amino acids. V shed 6 bases, J shed 0 bases, and the junction held 8 bases outside the gene matches. CDR3 amino acids: CASSPLAGFPSGANVLTF. CDR3 bases: TGTGCCAGCAGTCCACTAGCGGGGTTTCCCTCTGGGGCCAACGTCCTGACTTTC.

The chain employs TRBV27 and TRBJ1-6, with 11 nucleotides matching TRBD1. V dropped 5 bases and J dropped 8; count of bases not matched to a gene: 5. Germline V gene lookup returns CDR1 MNHEY and CDR2 SMNVEV (reference sequence). The CDR3 loop spans 15 amino acids. CDR3 bases: TGTGCCAGCAGTCCAAGGACAGGGGGCGATTCACCCCTCCACTTT. Its protein is CASSPRTGGDSPLHF.

The V gene is TRBV7-2, the J gene TRBJ2-7; D not resolved. Near its end, the DNA agrees better with TRBJ2-5, so the J call may be wrong. Germline V gene sequence: CDR1 SGHTA, CDR2 FQGNSA. The CDR3 is 13 amino acids. This chain's CDR3 is CASSPRRVGTQYF. Here the CDR3 DNA reads TGTGCCAGCAGCCCGAGGAGAGTAGGGACCCAGTACTTC.

A few counts support this clonotype. V gene TRBV6-1 combines with J gene TRBJ2-7, with TRBD1 matching 10 bases. The length of the CDR3 is 15 residues. Germline CDR1 MNHNS, CDR2 SASEGT. The J segment lost 4 bases and the V segment lost 7 bases, leaving 10 bases of the junction unmatched. The CDR3 DNA reads TGTGCCAGCACCTCCGGGACAGGGGTCCCTTACGAGCAGTACTTC. It specifies CASTSGTGVPYEQYF.

The V gene is TRBV18, the J gene TRBJ2-1; D gene unclear. Germline values: CDR1 KGHSH, CDR2 LQKENI. The CDR3 runs 15 residues. The ends were cut back, 3 bases at V and 2 bases at J, with 11 bases in the middle. CDR3 DNA: TGTGCCAGCTCACCCTCCCGGCAGACCTACAATGAGCAGTTCTTC. Translating gives CASSPSRQTYNEQFF.

The CDR3 here is CASSLNGLGQNEQFF. For the CDR3, the DNA is TGTGCCAGCAGCTTAAACGGGCTGGGGCAGAATGAGCAGTTCTTC. V gene TRBV7-2 combines with J gene TRBJ2-1; tentative D call: TRBD1 (5 bases). The CDR3 consists of 15 residues. Between the trimmed V and J ends, which lost 2 bases and 7 bases, there was a span of 15 bases. Germline loops: CDR1 SGHTA, CDR2 FQGNSA.

In this sample, this clonotype turned up a few times. The CDR3: CSARRGGSYNEQFF. In DNA, the CDR3 is TGCAGTGCTAGAAGGGGGGGCTCCTACAATGAGCAGTTCTTC. The chain employs TRBV20-1 and TRBJ2-1; D may be TRBD2 (7 bases). There are 14 residues in the CDR3. Trimming took off 2 bases at V and 0 bases at J, with 8 bases between the two ends. The germline gives CDR1 DFQATT, CDR2 SNEGSKA (reference sequence).

The chain uses TRBV5-1 and TRBJ1-1; 7 nucleotides agree with TRBD1. V was pared by 2 bases and J by 1 base, with 5 bases of the junction left unmatched. Germline CDR1 SGHRS, CDR2 YFSETQ. CDR3 length: 15 residues. The CDR3 nucleotides read TGCGCCAGCAGCTTTCGACAGGGCTCGAACACTGAAGCTTTCTTT. It translates to CASSFRQGSNTEAFF.

The chain combines TRBV4-1 with TRBJ2-5; 10 bases agree with TRBD2. Germline CDR1 reads MGHRA; CDR2 reads YSYEKL. Losses at the gene ends were 1 base for V and 5 bases for J; bases not matched to a gene: 4. The CDR3 consists of 15 residues. The CDR3: CASSQVSGGKETQYF. The CDR3 DNA sequence: TGCGCCAGCAGCCAAGTTAGCGGGGGGAAGGAGACCCAGTACTTC.

This chain uses TRBV29-1 with TRBJ2-5; a possible D gene is TRBD1 (7 bases). CDR1 SQVTM and CDR2 ANQGSEA come from the germline V gene. Trimming removed 3 bases from V and 3 bases from J, with 14 bases in between. The CDR3 sequence is 14 residues long. The CDR3 DNA is TGCAGCGTTGAGGATGCGGGGACAGAAGAGACCCAGTACTTC. It yields the protein CSVEDAGTEETQYF.

This chain connects TRBV28 to TRBJ1-4; TRBD1 matches 7 bases. The germline CDR1 and CDR2 sequences are MDHEN and SYDVKM. The length of the CDR3 is 13 residues. Germline trimming cut 5 bases from V and 8 bases from J; bases unmatched to any gene: 5. The DNA of the CDR3 is TGTGCCAGCAGTCGCGGGGACAGCGAAAAACTGTTTTTT. Encoded protein: CASSRGDSEKLFF.

Only a few counts were recorded for this clonotype. CDR3 loop: CASSPKSGTSGAYEQYF. CDR3 nucleotides: TGCGCCAGCAGCCCCAAATCTGGGACTAGCGGCGCCTACGAGCAGTACTTC. The chain joins TRBV4-3 to TRBJ2-5; 11 bases are shared with TRBD2. The better agreement between TRBJ2-7 and the DNA end casts doubt on the J call. CDR1 is LGHNA and CDR2 is YSLEER in the germline V gene. The CDR3 extends over 17 amino acids.